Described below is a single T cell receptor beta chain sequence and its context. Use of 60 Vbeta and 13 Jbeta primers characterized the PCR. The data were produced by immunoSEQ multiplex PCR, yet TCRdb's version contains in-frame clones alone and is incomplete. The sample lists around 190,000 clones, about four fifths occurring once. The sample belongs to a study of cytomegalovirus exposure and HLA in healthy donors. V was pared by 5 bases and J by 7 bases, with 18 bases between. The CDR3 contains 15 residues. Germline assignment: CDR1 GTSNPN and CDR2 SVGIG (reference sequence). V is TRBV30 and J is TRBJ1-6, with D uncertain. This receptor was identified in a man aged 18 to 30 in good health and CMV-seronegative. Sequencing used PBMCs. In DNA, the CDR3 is TGTGCCTGGGGTACTGGCGGTCGGTTCAATTCACCCCTCCACTTT. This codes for CAWGTGGRFNSPLHF.